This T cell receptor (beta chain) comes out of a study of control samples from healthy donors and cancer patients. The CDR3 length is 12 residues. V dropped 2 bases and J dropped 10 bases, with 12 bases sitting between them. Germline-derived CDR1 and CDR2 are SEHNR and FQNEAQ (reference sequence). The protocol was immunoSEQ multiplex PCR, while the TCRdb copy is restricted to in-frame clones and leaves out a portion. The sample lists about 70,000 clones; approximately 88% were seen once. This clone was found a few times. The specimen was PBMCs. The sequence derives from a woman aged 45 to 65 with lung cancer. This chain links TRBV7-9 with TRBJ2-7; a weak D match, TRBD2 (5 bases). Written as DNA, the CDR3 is TGTGCCAGCAGCTTAACCGCCGGGGAACAGTACTTC. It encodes CASSLTAGEQYF.